A single sample is the source of the 17 T cell receptor beta chains below, sequenced in a study of control samples from healthy donors and cancer patients. Produced via immunoSEQ multiplex PCR; TCRdb's table is partial and in-frame only. Among 110,000 to 150,000 clones listed, 94% were seen once. Sequenced: blood. These receptors were taken from a man aged 40-49 years in good health.

V gene TRBV18 combines with J gene TRBJ2-3, with 7 bases fitting TRBD1. Trimming at V came to 2 bases and at J to 4 bases, leaving 12 bases not matched to a gene. Per the germline V gene, CDR1 is KGHSH and CDR2 is LQKENI. This CDR3 spans 17 amino acids. CDR3 sequence: CASSPSSQGERADTQYF. The CDR3, as DNA: TGTGCCAGCTCACCATCGTCTCAGGGGGAGAGGGCAGATACGCAGTATTTT.

The chain joins TRBV7-8 to TRBJ1-6; maybe TRBD1 (6 bases). The V end was cut by 5 bases, the J end by 9 bases, with 14 bases between. This CDR3 is 14 amino acids long. CDR1 SGHVS and CDR2 FQNEAQ come from the germline V gene. DNA of the CDR3: TGTGCCAGCAGCCTGAAGGGACAACGTTCACCCCTCCACTTT. This gives the protein CASSLKGQRSPLHF.

V gene TRBV2 combines with J gene TRBJ2-2, with D perhaps TRBD2 (5 bases). V lost 2 bases to trimming and J lost 5 bases, with 9 bases between them. The CDR3 has 14 residues. CDR1 and CDR2 from the germline V gene are SNHLY and FYNNEI. Here the CDR3 DNA reads TGTGCCAGCAGTGAACGGAGGTTGACCGGGGAGCTGTTTTTT. Encoded protein: CASSERRLTGELFF.

This chain links TRBV6-5 with TRBJ1-1, with a weak D call TRBD1 (5 bases). This CDR3 spans 14 amino acids. Trimming cost V 2 bases and J 1 base, with 8 bases left between them. Germline CDR1 MNHEY, CDR2 SVGAGI. The CDR3 is CASSYAGQNTEAFF. The DNA for the CDR3 is TGTGCCAGCAGTTACGCCGGACAGAACACTGAAGCTTTCTTT.

J is TRBJ1-3 and V is TRBV7-9; D might be TRBD1 (6 bases). Germline CDR1 SEHNR, CDR2 FQNEAQ (reference sequence). Trimming removed 5 bases from V and 0 bases from J, with 17 bases in between. The CDR3 sequence is 17 residues long. In DNA form, the CDR3 reads TGTGCCAGCAGCCTGATCACAGGGAAAAGCTCTGGAAACACCATATATTTT. Its protein is CASSLITGKSSGNTIYF.

The chain is built from TRBV7-8 and TRBJ2-5; a weak D match, TRBD1 (6 bases). CDR3 length: 17 amino acids. In germline, CDR1 is SGHVS, CDR2 FQNEAQ. With 3 bases removed from V and 5 bases from J, the gap between germline ends came to 22 bases. The CDR3 DNA sequence: TGTGCCAGCAGCTTGAAACCCGCCAGACAGGTTCGGGAGACCCAGTACTTC. This gives the protein CASSLKPARQVRETQYF.

In its sample, this clone was seen once. The chain has TRBV6-6 and TRBJ1-2; D call uncertain. The CDR3 runs 13 residues. V lost 3 bases, J lost 2 bases, and 7 bases lay in between. Germline-derived CDR1 and CDR2 are MNHNY and SVGAGI (reference sequence). This CDR3 reads CASSYNSNYGYTF. Written as DNA, the CDR3 is TGTGCCAGCAGTTATAACTCAAACTATGGCTACACCTTC.

The chain combines TRBV10-1 with TRBJ2-7; D is undetermined. CDR1 is WNHNN, CDR2 SYGVQD, per germline (reference sequence). The CDR3 contains 11 residues. V was pared by 2 bases and J by 7 bases, with 6 bases between. The CDR3 DNA reads as TGCGCCAGCAGTGAGGTAGGGGAGCAGTACTTC. Translated, it gives CASSEVGEQYF.

The CDR3 sequence: CASSSRLGGLVGINEQYF. The CDR3 DNA reads TGTGCCAGCAGTTCCCGTTTGGGGGGCCTAGTGGGTATCAACGAGCAGTACTTC. This rearrangement joins TRBV27 to TRBJ2-7; perhaps D is TRBD1 or TRBD2 (6 bases each). Deletions cut 4 bases from V and 5 bases from J, with 27 bases between. The CDR3 has 18 residues. From germline, CDR1 is MNHEY and CDR2 SMNVEV (reference sequence).

As concerns this clone: Other nucleotide sequences in the sample specify the same CDR3. The chain is built from TRBV10-3 and TRBJ2-1; D remains unclear. CDR3 length: 11 amino acids. The germline CDR1 and CDR2 sequences are ENHRY and SYGVKD. Trimming cost V 9 bases and J 4 bases, with 7 bases left between them. This chain's CDR3 is CAISIYNEQFF. CDR3 DNA: TGTGCCATTAGTATATACAATGAGCAGTTCTTC.

The V gene is TRBV10-3, the J gene TRBJ2-7; TRBD2 agrees at 13 bases. Germline V gene lookup returns CDR1 ENHRY and CDR2 SYGVKD. The ends lost 3 bases at V and 2 bases at J; junction bases unmatched: 10. CDR3 length equals 18 residues. Here the CDR3 DNA reads TGTGCCATCAGTGACATGGGACTAGCGGGGACCTCTCCCTACGAGCAGTACTTC. Amino acid sequence: CAISDMGLAGTSPYEQYF.

The gene calls are TRBV4-3 and TRBJ2-5; a possible D gene is TRBD2 (5 bases). There are 14 residues in the CDR3. Germline-derived CDR1 and CDR2 are LGHNA and YSLEER. The ends were cut back, 0 bases at V and 3 bases at J, with 8 bases in the middle. DNA of the CDR3: TGCGCCAGCAGCCAAGAGACGGGAAAAGAGACCCAGTACTTC. Protein product: CASSQETGKETQYF.

The chain uses TRBV11-2 and TRBJ2-7, with no clear D. Trimming cost V 1 base and J 6 bases, with 16 bases left between them. The CDR3 extends over 15 amino acids. The germline V gene encodes CDR1 SGHAT and CDR2 FQNNGV. CDR3: CASSLGGQRIAEQYF. The DNA of the CDR3 is TGTGCCAGCAGCTTAGGAGGCCAGAGGATCGCCGAGCAGTACTTC.

The CDR3, as DNA: TGTGCCACCAGCAGAGATAGATGGGGCGATGAGCAGTTCTTC. Amino acid sequence: CATSRDRWGDEQFF. The rearrangement links TRBV15 to TRBJ2-1; a possible D gene is TRBD1 (5 bases). V lost 0 bases and J 8 bases, leaving 11 bases between the germline ends. CDR3 length equals 14 residues. Germline assignment: CDR1 LNHNV and CDR2 YYDKDF (reference sequence).

The chain uses TRBV14 and TRBJ2-1; D possibly corresponds to TRBD2 (6 bases). In germline, CDR1 is SGHDN, CDR2 FVKESK. V lost 3 bases and J 3 bases, leaving 18 bases between the germline ends. The CDR3 is 17 residues long. The CDR3 sequence: CASSQSAAGLFYNEQFF. CDR3 in DNA: TGTGCCAGCAGCCAGTCCGCGGCGGGACTTTTCTACAATGAGCAGTTCTTC. The full variable domain, with the rest looked up from reference TRBV14 and TRBJ2-1, is EAGVTQFPSHSVIEKGQTVTLRCDPISGHDNLYWYRRVMGKEIKFLLHFVKESKQDESGMPNNRFLAERTGGTYSTLKVQPAELEDSGVYFCASSQSAAGLFYNEQFFGPGTRLTVL.

The chain links TRBV6-5 to TRBJ2-1, with 12 bases matching TRBD1. The J segment lost 8 bases and the V segment lost 7 bases, leaving 9 bases of the junction unmatched. Germline V gives CDR1 MNHEY, CDR2 SVGAGI. CDR3 length: 15 residues. CDR3 protein: CASIQTGTGGYEQFF. As DNA, the CDR3 is TGTGCCAGCATCCAGACCGGGACAGGGGGCTATGAGCAGTTCTTC.

The chain links TRBV11-2 to TRBJ1-6; D is unclear. With 4 bases removed from V and 3 bases from J, the gap between germline ends came to 10 bases. The germline V gene has CDR1 SGHAT and CDR2 FQNNGV. This CDR3 is 15 amino acids long. The CDR3 region has the DNA TGTGCCAGCAGCTCATCCCCCAGCTATAATTCACCCCTCCACTTT. Its translation is CASSSSPSYNSPLHF.